Listed below are T cell receptor beta chains from one sample, sequenced in a study of blood T cell repertoires in COVID-19. This table comes from immunoSEQ multiplex PCR, and its TCRdb copy is limited to in-frame clones, with some not included. The sample yields some 190,000 clones, 80% seen once. Sequencing input: PBMCs or T cells enriched from blood (not recorded which). Source of these receptors: a man between 60 and 75 years old who had been exposed to COVID-19. Both conserved end residues are part of each CDR3. The order of the fields is CDR3 protein, CDR3 DNA, V gene, D gene, clone size, J gene. A D gene is named only where the DNA matches it firmly. Clone size is shown for a subset of rows, as once, few, many or a class of expanded clone.

CASSLGNGRAADTQYF | TGTGCCAGCAGCTTAGGAAACGGGAGAGCTGCAGATACGCAGTATTTT | TRBV7-6 | - | - | TRBJ2-3
CASSLSAGVTYEQYF | TGTGCCAGCAGCTTATCGGCAGGGGTCACCTACGAGCAGTACTTC | TRBV7-9 | - | - | TRBJ2-7
CASSPGLAVYEQYF | TGTGCCAGCAGCCCCGGACTAGCGGTCTACGAGCAGTACTTC | TRBV11-3 | TRBD2 | - | TRBJ2-7
CASSLTGRGSYEQYF | TGTGCCAGCAGCCTCACGGGGCGGGGATCCTACGAGCAGTACTTC | TRBV7-2 | - | - | TRBJ2-7
CSAGRGGSGAASEQYF | TGCAGCGCCGGGAGGGGCGGTTCGGGAGCGGCGAGCGAGCAGTACTTC | TRBV29-1 | TRBD2 | - | TRBJ2-7
CSAAHHNEQFF | TGCAGTGCTGCGCACCACAATGAGCAGTTCTTC | TRBV20-1 | - | many | TRBJ2-1
CASSGSGSWYEQYF | TGTGCCAGCAGCGGTAGCGGGAGTTGGTACGAGCAGTACTTC | TRBV9 | TRBD2 | - | TRBJ2-7
CAARRRQNTGELFF | TGTGCCGCCCGTCGCAGACAGAACACCGGGGAGCTGTTTTTT | TRBV10-3 | - | - | TRBJ2-2
CASSEDGSPSNEQFF | TGCGCCAGCAGTGAGGACGGGAGTCCCTCCAATGAGCAGTTCTTC | TRBV10-1 | - | once | TRBJ2-1
CSVEGPLDRGQLSYEQYF | TGCAGCGTTGAAGGACCTCTTGACCGGGGTCAACTAAGTTACGAGCAGTACTTC | TRBV29-1 | - | - | TRBJ2-7
CASSLTQGSNQPQHF | TGTGCCAGCAGTTTAACCCAGGGGAGCAATCAGCCCCAGCATTTT | TRBV27 | - | few | TRBJ1-5
CASSPQGGGNTIYF | TGTGCCAGCAGTCCCCAGGGGGGTGGAAACACCATATATTTT | TRBV27 | TRBD1 | - | TRBJ1-3
CASSELRGGHYGYTF | TGTGCCAGCAGTGAATTGCGGGGGGGGCACTATGGCTACACCTTC | TRBV25-1 | - | - | TRBJ1-2
CASSPVQGQYNEQFF | TGTGCCAGCAGCCCGGTGCAGGGCCAATACAATGAGCAGTTCTTC | TRBV7-2 | - | - | TRBJ2-1
CASRKSRDSGYTF | TGTGCCAGCAGGAAGAGCAGGGATTCTGGCTACACCTTC | TRBV6-5 | - | - | TRBJ1-2
CASSFSRGWTEAFF | TGTGCCAGCAGCTTCTCAAGGGGTTGGACTGAAGCTTTCTTT | TRBV5-6 | - | - | TRBJ1-1
CATSDLSGEVWTQYF | TGTGCCACCAGTGACCTGAGCGGCGAGGTGTGGACCCAGTACTTC | TRBV24-1 | - | - | TRBJ2-5
CASSLTGTARYEQYF | TGTGCCAGCAGCTTAACCGGGACAGCCCGATACGAGCAGTACTTC | TRBV5-4 | TRBD1 | - | TRBJ2-7
CASSIGGAQETQYF | TGTGCCAGTAGTATCGGGGGGGCCCAAGAGACCCAGTACTTC | TRBV19 | TRBD2 | - | TRBJ2-5
CASSQGVAGSDSPLHF | TGCGCCAGCAGCCAAGGCGTGGCAGGGTCGGATTCACCCCTCCACTTT | TRBV4-3 | - | - | TRBJ1-6
CASSLGARDRGETQYF | TGTGCCAGCAGCTTAGGGGCCCGGGACAGGGGGGAGACCCAGTACTTC | TRBV7-9 | TRBD1 | - | TRBJ2-5
CASSIGRPGNQPQHF | TGTGCCAGTAGTATTGGGCGACCAGGCAATCAGCCCCAGCATTTT | TRBV19 | - | - | TRBJ1-5
CASSQVQGTNTGELFF | TGCGCCAGCAGCCAAGTCCAGGGAACGAACACCGGGGAGCTGTTTTTT | TRBV4-1 | - | few | TRBJ2-2